This TCR beta chain was observed in a study of blood T cell repertoires in COVID-19. For the study at large: COVID-19 samples from acute and convalescent phases originated in the United States, Italy and Spain. Nucleic acid was either cDNA or gDNA, and it came from T cells, B-cell-depleted T cells, or PBMCs.

The V gene lost 0 bases and the J gene lost 8 bases, with 19 bases spanning the gap. The CDR3 has 16 amino acids. Looked up from germline, CDR1 is SGHDN and CDR2 is FVKESK. Sequenced by immunoSEQ multiplex PCR; TCRdb stores in-frame clones only, minus some. Of over 350,000 clones listed, approximately 90% are singletons. What was sequenced was peripheral blood. The sequence was obtained from a young woman with acute or convalescent COVID-19. The chain couples TRBV14 to TRBJ1-1, with a possible D match to TRBD1 (6 bases). CDR3 sequence: CASSQDHFRGMQEAFF. CDR3 DNA sequence: TGTGCCAGCAGCCAAGATCATTTTAGGGGGATGCAAGAAGCTTTCTTT.